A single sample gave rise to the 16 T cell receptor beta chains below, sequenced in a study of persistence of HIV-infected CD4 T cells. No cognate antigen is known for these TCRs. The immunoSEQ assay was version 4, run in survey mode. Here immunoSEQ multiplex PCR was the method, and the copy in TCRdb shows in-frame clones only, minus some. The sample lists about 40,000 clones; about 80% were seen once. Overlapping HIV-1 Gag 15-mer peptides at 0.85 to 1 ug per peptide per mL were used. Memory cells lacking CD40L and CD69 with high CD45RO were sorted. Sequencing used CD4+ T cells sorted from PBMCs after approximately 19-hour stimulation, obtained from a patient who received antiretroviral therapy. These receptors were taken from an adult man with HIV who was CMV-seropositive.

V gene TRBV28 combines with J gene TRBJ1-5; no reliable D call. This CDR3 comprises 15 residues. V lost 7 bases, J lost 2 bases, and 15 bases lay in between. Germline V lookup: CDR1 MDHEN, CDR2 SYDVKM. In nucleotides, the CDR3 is TGTGCCAGCATATCGTGGGGTGCCGGCAATCAGCCCCAGCATTTT. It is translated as CASISWGAGNQPQHF.

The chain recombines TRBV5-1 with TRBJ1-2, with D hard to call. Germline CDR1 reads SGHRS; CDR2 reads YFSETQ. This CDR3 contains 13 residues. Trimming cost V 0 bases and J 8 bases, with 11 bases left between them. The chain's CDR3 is CASSLDNAGGYTF. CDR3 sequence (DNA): TGCGCCAGCAGCTTGGATAATGCGGGCGGCTACACCTTC.

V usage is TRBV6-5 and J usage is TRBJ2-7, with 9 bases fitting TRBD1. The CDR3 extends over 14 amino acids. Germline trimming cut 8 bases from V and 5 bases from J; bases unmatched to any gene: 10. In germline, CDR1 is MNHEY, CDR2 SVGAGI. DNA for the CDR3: TGTGCCAGCGCTAGGGGGACAGGGATCCACGAGCAGTACTTC. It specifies CASARGTGIHEQYF.

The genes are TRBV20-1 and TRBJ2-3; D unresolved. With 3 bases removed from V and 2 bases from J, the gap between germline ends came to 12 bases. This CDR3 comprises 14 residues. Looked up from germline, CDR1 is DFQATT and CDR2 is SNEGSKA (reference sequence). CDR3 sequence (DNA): TGCAGTGCTAGTTACTCTCGGGCCACAGATACGCAGTATTTT. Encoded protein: CSASYSRATDTQYF.

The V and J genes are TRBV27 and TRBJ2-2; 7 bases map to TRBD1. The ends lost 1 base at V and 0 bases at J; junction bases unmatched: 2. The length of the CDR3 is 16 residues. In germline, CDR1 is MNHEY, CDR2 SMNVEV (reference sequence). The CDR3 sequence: CASSLWDSSNTGELFF. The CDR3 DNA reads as TGTGCCAGCAGTTTATGGGACAGTTCGAACACCGGGGAGCTGTTTTTT.

CDR3 coding DNA: TGTGCCAGCAGCCCCCCCCAGGGAAGCTCCTATAATTCACCCCTCCACTTT. Translation gives CASSPPQGSSYNSPLHF. This chain joins TRBV7-8 and TRBJ1-6; maybe TRBD1 (5 bases). The V and J ends lost 5 bases and 0 bases respectively, with 14 bases between them. Germline V gives CDR1 SGHVS, CDR2 FQNEAQ. The CDR3 is 17 residues long.

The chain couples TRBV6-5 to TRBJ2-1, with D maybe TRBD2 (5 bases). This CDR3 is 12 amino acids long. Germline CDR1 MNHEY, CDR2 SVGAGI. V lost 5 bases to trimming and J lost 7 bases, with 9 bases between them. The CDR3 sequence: CASSTGRNEQFF. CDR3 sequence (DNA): TGTGCCAGCAGTACGGGGAGAAATGAGCAGTTCTTC.

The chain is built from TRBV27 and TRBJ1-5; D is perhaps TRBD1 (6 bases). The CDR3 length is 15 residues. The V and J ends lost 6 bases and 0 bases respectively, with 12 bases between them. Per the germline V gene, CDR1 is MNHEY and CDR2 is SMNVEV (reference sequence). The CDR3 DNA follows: TGTGCCAGCAGGGTCCGGGACAATAGCAATCAGCCCCAGCATTTT. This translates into CASRVRDNSNQPQHF.

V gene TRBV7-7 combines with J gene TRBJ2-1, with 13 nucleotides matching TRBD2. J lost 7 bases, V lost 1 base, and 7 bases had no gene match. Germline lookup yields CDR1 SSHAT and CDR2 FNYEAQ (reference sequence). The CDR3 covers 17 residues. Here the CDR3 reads CASSLGTSGRGRNEQFF. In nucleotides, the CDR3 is TGTGCCAGCAGCTTAGGGACTAGCGGGAGAGGACGAAATGAGCAGTTCTTC. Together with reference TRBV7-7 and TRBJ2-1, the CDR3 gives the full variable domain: GAGVSQSPRYKVTKRGQDVTLRCDPISSHATLYWYQQALGQGPEFLTYFNYEAQPDKSGLPSDRFSAERPEGSISTLTIQRTEQRDSAMYRCASSLGTSGRGRNEQFFGPGTRLTVL.

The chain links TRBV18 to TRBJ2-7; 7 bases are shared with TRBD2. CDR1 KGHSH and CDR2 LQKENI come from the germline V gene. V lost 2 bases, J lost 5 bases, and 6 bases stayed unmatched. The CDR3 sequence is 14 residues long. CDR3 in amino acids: CASSPMGGIDEQYF. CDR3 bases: TGTGCCAGCTCACCAATGGGGGGGATCGACGAGCAGTACTTC.

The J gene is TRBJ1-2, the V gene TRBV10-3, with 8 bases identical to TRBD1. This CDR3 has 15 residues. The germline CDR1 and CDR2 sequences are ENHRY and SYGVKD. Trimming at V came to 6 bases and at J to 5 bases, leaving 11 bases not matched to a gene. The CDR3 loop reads CAIRDGQGSLYGYTF. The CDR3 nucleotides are TGTGCCATCAGGGACGGACAGGGCTCACTATATGGCTACACCTTC.

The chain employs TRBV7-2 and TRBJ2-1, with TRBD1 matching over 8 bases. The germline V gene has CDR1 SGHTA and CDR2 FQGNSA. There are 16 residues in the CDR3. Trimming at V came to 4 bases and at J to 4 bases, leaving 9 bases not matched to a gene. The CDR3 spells CTSSYRGTGGYNEQFF. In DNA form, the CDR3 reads TGTACCAGCAGCTACAGAGGGACAGGCGGATACAATGAGCAGTTCTTC.

CDR3: CASSIDHGGSPLHF. For the CDR3, the DNA is TGTGCCAGTAGTATAGATCACGGGGGATCACCCCTCCACTTT. V and J are TRBV19 and TRBJ1-6; a weak D match, TRBD1 (5 bases). From germline, CDR1 is LNHDA and CDR2 SQIVND (reference sequence). V lost 0 bases and J 10 bases, leaving 10 bases between the germline ends. This CDR3 region has 14 residues.

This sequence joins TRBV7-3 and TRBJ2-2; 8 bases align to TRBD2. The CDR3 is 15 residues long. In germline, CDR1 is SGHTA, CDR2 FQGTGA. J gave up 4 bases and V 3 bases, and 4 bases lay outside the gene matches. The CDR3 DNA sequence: TGTGCCAGCAGCTTTAGCGGGACAAGCACCGGGGAGCTGTTTTTT. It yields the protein CASSFSGTSTGELFF. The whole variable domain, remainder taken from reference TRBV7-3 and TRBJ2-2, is GAGVSQTPSNKVTEKGKYVELRCDPISGHTALYWYRQSLGQGPEFLIYFQGTGAADDSGLPNDRFFAVRPEGSVSTLKIQRTERGDSAVYLCASSFSGTSTGELFFGEGSRLTVL.

As DNA, the CDR3 is TGTGCCAGCAGCCCGGGACTAGCGGCCAACTACGAGCAGTACTTC. Its protein is CASSPGLAANYEQYF. The chain has TRBV9 and TRBJ2-7; 11 bases agree with TRBD2. This CDR3 has 15 amino acids. CDR1 is SGDLS, CDR2 YYNGEE, per germline. The junction had 6 bases not matched to a gene; V was cut back by 4 bases and J by 3 bases.

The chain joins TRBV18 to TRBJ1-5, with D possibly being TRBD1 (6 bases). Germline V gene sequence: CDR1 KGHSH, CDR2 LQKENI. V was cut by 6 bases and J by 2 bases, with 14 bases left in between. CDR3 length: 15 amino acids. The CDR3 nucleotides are TGTGCCAGCTCTTTCGAACAGGGTGGCAATCAGCCCCAGCATTTT. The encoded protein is CASSFEQGGNQPQHF.